The clone carrying this TCR beta chain has ten or more counts. The sample originates from a study of T cells in Graves' hyperthyroidism and ophthalmopathy. Amplification of TCR beta CDR3 regions used RNA as the template. The HTBI set primed first-round TCR CDR3 RT-PCR. MiXCR, applied by TCRdb to the multiplex PCR reads, yields one record per CDR3 protein. The data show about 380,000 distinct CDR3 sequences, roughly 15% seen once. Approximately 9.3 ml of fresh peripheral blood supplied the PBMCs. Germline V gene sequence: CDR1 SGHNT, CDR2 YENEEA. J lost 5 bases, V lost 0 bases, and 1 base had no gene match. The CDR3 has 15 amino acids.

The source of this sequence is a woman aged 25 to 45 with Graves' ophthalmopathy. This chain connects TRBV11-3 to TRBJ2-1, with 10 bases matching TRBD2. The sequenced sample was blood. This CDR3 reads CASSLEAGGNNEQFF. CDR3 coding DNA: TGTGCCAGCAGCTTAGAAGCGGGGGGGAACAATGAGCAGTTCTTC.